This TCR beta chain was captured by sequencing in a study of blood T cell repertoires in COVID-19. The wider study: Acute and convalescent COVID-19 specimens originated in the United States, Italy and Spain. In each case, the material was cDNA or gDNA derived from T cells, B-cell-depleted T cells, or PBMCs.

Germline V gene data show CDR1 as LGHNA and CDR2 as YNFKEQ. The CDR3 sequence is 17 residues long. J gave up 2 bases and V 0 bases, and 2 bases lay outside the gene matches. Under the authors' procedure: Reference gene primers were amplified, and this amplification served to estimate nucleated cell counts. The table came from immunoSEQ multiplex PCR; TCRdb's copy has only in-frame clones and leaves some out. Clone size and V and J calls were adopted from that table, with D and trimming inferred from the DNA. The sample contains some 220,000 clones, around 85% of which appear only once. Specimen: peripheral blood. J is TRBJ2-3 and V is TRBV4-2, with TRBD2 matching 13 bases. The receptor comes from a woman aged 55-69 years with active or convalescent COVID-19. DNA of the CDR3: TGTGCCAGCAGCCAAGAACTAGCGGGAGGGTTCACAGATACGCAGTATTTT. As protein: CASSQELAGGFTDTQYF.